The T cell receptor (beta chain) under discussion was sequenced for a study of patients and donors after allogeneic stem cell transplantation. In TCRdb, the RT-PCR reads were re-called with MiXCR into one record per CDR3 protein. In the table there are some 880,000 distinct CDR3 sequences, about a sixth of which are singletons. Germline V gene sequence: CDR1 SGHTA, CDR2 FQGNSA. J gave up 4 bases and V 3 bases, and 6 bases lay outside the gene matches. There are 16 residues in the CDR3. This clonotype has ten or more counts. The receptor was derived from a human donor who was either an allogeneic HSCT recipient or a stem cell or donor lymphocyte infusion donor (not recorded which). It is not recorded whose cells these are; they may come from a transplant donor. Source material: blood, either unsorted or a sorted T cell fraction (not recorded which). The V and J genes are TRBV7-2 and TRBJ2-7; 13 positions match TRBD2. The CDR3: CASSFPGLAGEYEQYF. In DNA form, the CDR3 reads TGTGCCAGCAGCTTTCCTGGACTAGCGGGGGAGTACGAGCAGTACTTC.